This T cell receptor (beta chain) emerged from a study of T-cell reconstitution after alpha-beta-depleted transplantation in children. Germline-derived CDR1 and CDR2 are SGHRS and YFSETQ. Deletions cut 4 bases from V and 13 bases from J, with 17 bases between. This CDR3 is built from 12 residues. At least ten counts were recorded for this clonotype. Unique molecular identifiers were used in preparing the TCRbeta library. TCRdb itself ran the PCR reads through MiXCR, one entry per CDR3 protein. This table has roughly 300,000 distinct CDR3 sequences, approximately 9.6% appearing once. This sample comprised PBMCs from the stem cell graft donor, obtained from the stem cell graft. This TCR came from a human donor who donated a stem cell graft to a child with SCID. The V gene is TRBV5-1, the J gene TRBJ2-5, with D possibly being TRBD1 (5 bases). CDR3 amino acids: CASSTDSGTAYF. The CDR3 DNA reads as TGCGCCAGCAGCACCGACAGTGGCACTGCGTACTTC.